This TCR beta chain is from a study of a mutant IDH1 vaccine in newly diagnosed glioma. The wider study: All eight of the vaccinations patients received fell in weeks 1, 3, 5, 7, 11, 15, 19 and 23. The earlier regimen, radiotherapy, temozolomide, or both, was most often both.

Study-wide results and limits: Patients showed vaccine-induced immune responses at a rate of approximately 93%.

The assay was immunoSEQ multiplex PCR, and TCRdb's table has in-frame clones only and misses some. The table includes about 86,000 clones, roughly 85% detected once. Stated time point: week 23, last vaccination. Doses comprised 300 ug of mutant IDH1 20-mer peptide each, plus topical imiquimod. The astrocytomas were IDH1-mutant, ATRX-negative, and WHO grade 3 or 4. The CDR3 spans 15 residues. Germline loops: CDR1 KGHSH, CDR2 LQKENI. The ends lost 0 bases at V and 5 bases at J; junction bases unmatched: 6. Turning to this clone: What it binds is not known.

This TCR was recovered from a man between 25 and 39 years old with glioma. Some clones in this sample may be carry-over from other donors' samples. The rearrangement joins TRBV18 to TRBJ2-5, with 7 positions matching TRBD1. Sequences were derived from PBMCs, sampled from a glioma patient whose treatment included an IDH1 peptide vaccine. This CDR3 reads CASSPPTGVPETQYF. The CDR3 DNA sequence: TGTGCCAGCTCACCACCAACAGGGGTCCCCGAGACCCAGTACTTC.